These 3 T cell receptor beta chains share one sample of origin, sequenced in a study of response to subunit inactivated influenza vaccine. TCRdb reanalysed the RT-PCR reads using MiXCR and keeps one entry per CDR3 protein. Of approximately 570,000 distinct CDR3 sequences detected, 6% to 9% appear once; the ten largest clones hold approximately 12%. Sequenced here: PBMCs from blood, sampled roughly 24 months after vaccination. These receptor sequences come from a man aged 50 to 69 who received an inactivated influenza vaccine.

CDR3 in amino acids: CASTRTGGLEETQYF. The CDR3 bases are TGTGCCAGCACTAGGACAGGGGGCTTGGAAGAGACCCAGTACTTC. The rearrangement links TRBV6-1 to TRBJ2-5; 11 bases align to TRBD1. CDR3 length: 15 amino acids. The germline V gene has CDR1 MNHNS and CDR2 SASEGT. J lost 3 bases, V lost 7 bases, and 7 bases had no gene match.

This clonotype has at least ten counts. The V gene is TRBV7-2, the J gene TRBJ1-1; perhaps TRBD1 as D (5 bases). Germline CDR1 is SGHTA and CDR2 is FQGNSA. The CDR3 covers 14 residues. Trimming removed 4 bases from V and 1 base from J, with 10 bases in between. In DNA form, the CDR3 reads TGTGCCAGCAGCTCGACAGCAGCGAACACTGAAGCTTTCTTT. Encoded protein: CASSSTAANTEAFF. Full variable domain (outside the CDR3, taken from reference TRBV7-2 and TRBJ1-1): GAGVSQSPSNKVTEKGKDVELRCDPISGHTALYWYRQSLGQGLEFLIYFQGNSAPDKSGLPSDRFSAERTGGSVSTLTIQRTQQEDSAVYLCASSSTAANTEAFFGQGTRLTVV.

This clonotype appeared many times. Sequence at one end of the junction differs from germline and may be a read error. The chain combines TRBV10-3 with TRBJ2-3; 7 nucleotides match TRBD1. The CDR3 totals 14 residues. In germline, CDR1 is ENHRY, CDR2 SYGVKD. The CDR3 loop reads CAIGEGAHADTQYF. CDR3 nucleotides: TGTGCCATCGGTGAGGGGGCCCACGCAGATACGCAGTATTTT.